The entry below describes one T cell receptor (beta chain). Its binding antigen is unknown. Base qualities are missing; no much larger clone stands one base away. The sample belongs to a study of control samples from healthy donors and cancer patients (dated by TCRdb to the early 2020s). Clipping removes 1 base from V and 7 bases from J, with 0 as the unmatched junction base count. The CDR3 spans 13 residues, from the cysteine through the phenylalanine. CDR3 DNA only is kept here, 39 bases in frame from base 1. The germline V gene provides CDR1 KGHSH and CDR2 LQKENI. The library was built by means of the immunoSEQ multiplex PCR assay. The table was pulled from immuneACCESS by TCRdb, which kept in-frame rearrangements only. Such tables lose some clones; where checked, under half of the loss comes from unresolved V genes, and the rest has no known cause. In this sample the table shows some 77,000 clones, 70% to 90% of which occur a single time. Roughly 7.2% of the sample is taken by the ten largest.

This chain joins TRBV18 to TRBJ2-2; 7 bases in between match TRBD2. Sequenced sample: blood. The receptor comes from a woman aged 60-75 years in good health. The CDR3 region reads CASSPRGSGELFF. The DNA is as follows: TGTGCCAGCTCACCACGCGGGAGCGGGGAGCTGTTTTTT.